What follows describes a single T cell receptor beta chain. This clone was seen a single time. What antigen it recognizes has not been identified. No much larger clonotype is one base removed from it; base qualities were not supplied. The library was built by means of the immunoSEQ multiplex PCR assay. TCRdb limited this immuneACCESS table to in-frame rearrangements with V and J called. A share of clones is missing; checked studies link under half to unresolved V genes, and the rest is unexplained. The table for this sample lists some 61,000 clones; about 90% of them were counted only once. Over 0.65% of the sample rests with the top ten. The record originates from a study of T cell changes during pregnancy in multiple sclerosis (dated by TCRdb to between 2019 and 2020). For the wider study: The study looked at changes in the T cell repertoire across pregnancy in women with multiple sclerosis.

The CDR3 has 12 amino acids, counting the end cysteine and phenylalanine. Only the CDR3 DNA is retained, 36 bases long and in frame from the first base. V sheds 4 bases and J sheds 11 bases, leaving 14 bases between their ends. Per the germline V gene, SGHAT is the CDR1 and FQNNGV is the CDR2. The sequences come from peripheral blood, collected in the second trimester of pregnancy. The sequence joins TRBV11-2 to TRBJ1-1; the D gene remains uncertain. The receptor was isolated from a female donor with multiple sclerosis, enrolled in a pregnancy study. The CDR3 region reads CASSSERGGAFF. The nucleotide sequence is given as TGTGCCAGCAGCTCAGAGCGGGGTGGCGCTTTCTTT.